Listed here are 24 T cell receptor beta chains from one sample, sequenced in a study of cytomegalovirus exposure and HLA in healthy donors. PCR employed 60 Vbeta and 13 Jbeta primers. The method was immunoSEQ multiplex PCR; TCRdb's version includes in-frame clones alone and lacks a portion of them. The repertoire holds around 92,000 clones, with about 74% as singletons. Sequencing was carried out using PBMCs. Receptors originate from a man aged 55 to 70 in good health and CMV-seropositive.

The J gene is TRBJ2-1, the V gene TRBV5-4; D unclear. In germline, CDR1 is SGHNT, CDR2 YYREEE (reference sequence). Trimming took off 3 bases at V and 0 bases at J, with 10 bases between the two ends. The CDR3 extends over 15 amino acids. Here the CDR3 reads CASSSPGPSYNEQFF. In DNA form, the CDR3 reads TGTGCCAGCAGCTCGCCTGGGCCCTCCTACAATGAGCAGTTCTTC.

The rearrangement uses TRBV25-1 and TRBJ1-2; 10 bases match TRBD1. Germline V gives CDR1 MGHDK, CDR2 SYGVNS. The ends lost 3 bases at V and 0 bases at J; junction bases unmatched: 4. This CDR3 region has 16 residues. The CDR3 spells CASSESGTGANYGYTF. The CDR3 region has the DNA TGTGCCAGCAGTGAGTCCGGGACAGGGGCTAACTATGGCTACACCTTC.

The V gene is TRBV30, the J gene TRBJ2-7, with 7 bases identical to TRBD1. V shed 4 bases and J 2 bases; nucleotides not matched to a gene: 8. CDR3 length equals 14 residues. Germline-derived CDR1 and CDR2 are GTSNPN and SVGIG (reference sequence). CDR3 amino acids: CAWNLGQRAYEQYF. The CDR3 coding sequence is TGTGCCTGGAACCTGGGACAGCGAGCCTACGAGCAGTACTTC.

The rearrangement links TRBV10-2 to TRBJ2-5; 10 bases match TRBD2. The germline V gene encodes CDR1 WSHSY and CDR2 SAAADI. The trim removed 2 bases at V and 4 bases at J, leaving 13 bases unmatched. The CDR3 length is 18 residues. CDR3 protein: CASSERALAGSVGETQYF. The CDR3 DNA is TGCGCCAGCAGTGAGCGGGCACTAGCGGGGTCGGTGGGAGAGACCCAGTACTTC.

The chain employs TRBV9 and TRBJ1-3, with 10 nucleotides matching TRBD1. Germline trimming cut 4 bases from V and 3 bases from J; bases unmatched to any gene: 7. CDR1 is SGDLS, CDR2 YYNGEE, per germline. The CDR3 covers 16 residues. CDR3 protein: CASSSRDRGSGNTIYF. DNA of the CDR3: TGTGCCAGCAGCTCAAGGGACAGGGGAAGTGGAAACACCATATATTTT. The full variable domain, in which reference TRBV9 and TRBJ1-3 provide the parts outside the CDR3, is DSGVTQTPKHLITATGQRVTLRCSPRSGDLSVYWYQQSLDQGLQFLIQYYNGEERAKGNILERFSAQQFPDLHSELNLSSLELGDSALYFCASSSRDRGSGNTIYFGEGSWLTVV.

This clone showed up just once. The CDR3 is CASSPSGTGGRDTQYF. The CDR3 DNA follows: TGTGCCAGCTCACCCTCCGGGACAGGTGGGCGAGATACGCAGTATTTT. The V call is TRBV18, the J call TRBJ2-3; 8 bases agree with TRBD1. V trimming: 3 bases; J trimming: 5 bases; junction bases outside the gene matches: 10. The CDR3 runs to 16 residues. Germline V gene lookup returns CDR1 KGHSH and CDR2 LQKENI. Complete variable domain (other parts from reference TRBV18 and TRBJ2-3): NAGVMQNPRHLVRRRGQEARLRCSPMKGHSHVYWYRQLPEEGLKFMVYLQKENIIDESGMPKERFSAEFPKEGPSILRIQQVVRGDSAAYFCASSPSGTGGRDTQYFGPGTRLTVL.

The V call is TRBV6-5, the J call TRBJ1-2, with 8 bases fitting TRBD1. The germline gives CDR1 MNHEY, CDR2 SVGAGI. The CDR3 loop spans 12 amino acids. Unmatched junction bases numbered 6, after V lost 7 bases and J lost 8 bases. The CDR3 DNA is TGTGCCAGCATCGGACAGGGCAGCGGCTACACCTTC. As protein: CASIGQGSGYTF.

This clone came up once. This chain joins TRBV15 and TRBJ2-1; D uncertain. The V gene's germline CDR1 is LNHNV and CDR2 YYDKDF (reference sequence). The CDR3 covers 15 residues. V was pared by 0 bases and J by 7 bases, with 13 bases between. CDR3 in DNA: TGTGCCACCAGCAGAGATCCTGAGGAAGGTAATGAGCAGTTCTTC. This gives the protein CATSRDPEEGNEQFF.

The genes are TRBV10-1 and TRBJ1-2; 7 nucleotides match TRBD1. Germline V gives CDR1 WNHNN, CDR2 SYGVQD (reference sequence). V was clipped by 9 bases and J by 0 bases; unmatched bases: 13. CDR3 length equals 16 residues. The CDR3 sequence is CARPLVQGGANYGYTF. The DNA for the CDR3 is TGCGCCAGACCCTTGGTCCAGGGGGGAGCTAACTATGGCTACACCTTC.

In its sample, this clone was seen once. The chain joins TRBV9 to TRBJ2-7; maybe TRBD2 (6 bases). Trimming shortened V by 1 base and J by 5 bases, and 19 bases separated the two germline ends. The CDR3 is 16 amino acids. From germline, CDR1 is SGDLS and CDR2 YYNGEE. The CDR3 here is CASSVTVRASDDEQYF. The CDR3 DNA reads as TGTGCCAGCAGCGTAACGGTCCGAGCTAGCGACGACGAGCAGTACTTC.

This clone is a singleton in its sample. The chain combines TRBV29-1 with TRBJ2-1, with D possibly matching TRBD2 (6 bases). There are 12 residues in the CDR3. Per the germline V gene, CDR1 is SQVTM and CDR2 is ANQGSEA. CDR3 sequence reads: CSTPGLYPEQFF. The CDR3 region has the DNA TGCAGTACCCCGGGACTTTACCCTGAGCAGTTCTTC.

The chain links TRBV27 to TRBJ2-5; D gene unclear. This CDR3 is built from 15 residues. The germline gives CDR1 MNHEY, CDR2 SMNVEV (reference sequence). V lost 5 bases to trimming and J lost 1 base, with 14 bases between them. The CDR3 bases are TGTGCCAGCAGTGTCTCCCCCCTGTCCCAAGAGACCCAGTACTTC. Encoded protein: CASSVSPLSQETQYF.

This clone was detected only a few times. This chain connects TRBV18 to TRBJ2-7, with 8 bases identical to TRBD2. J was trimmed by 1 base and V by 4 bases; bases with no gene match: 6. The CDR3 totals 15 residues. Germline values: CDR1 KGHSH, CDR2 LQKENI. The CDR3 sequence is CASSQGLAGSYEQYF. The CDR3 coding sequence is TGTGCCAGCTCACAGGGGTTAGCGGGGTCCTACGAGCAGTACTTC.

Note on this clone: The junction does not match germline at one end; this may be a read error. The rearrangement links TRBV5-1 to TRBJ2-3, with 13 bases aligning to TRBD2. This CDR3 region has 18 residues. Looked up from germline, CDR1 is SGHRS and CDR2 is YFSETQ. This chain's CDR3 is CTSSRRTSGGPGADTQYF. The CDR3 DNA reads TGCACCAGCAGCAGAAGGACTAGCGGGGGCCCGGGGGCAGATACGCAGTATTTT.

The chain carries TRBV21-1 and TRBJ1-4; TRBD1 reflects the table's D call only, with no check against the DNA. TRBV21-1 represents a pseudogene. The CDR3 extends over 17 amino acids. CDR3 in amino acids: CASISLKGGSTNEKLFF. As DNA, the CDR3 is TGTGCCAGCATCTCTCTTAAAGGGGGATCGACTAATGAAAAACTGTTTTTT.

As DNA, the CDR3 is TGTGCCAGCAGTTTTCCAAAGAACACTGAAGCTTTCTTT. Translation: CASSFPKNTEAFF. This sequence joins TRBV28 and TRBJ1-1; D gene ambiguous. The V gene lost 3 bases and the J gene lost 1 base, with 6 bases spanning the gap. This CDR3 region has 13 residues. Germline V gives CDR1 MDHEN, CDR2 SYDVKM.

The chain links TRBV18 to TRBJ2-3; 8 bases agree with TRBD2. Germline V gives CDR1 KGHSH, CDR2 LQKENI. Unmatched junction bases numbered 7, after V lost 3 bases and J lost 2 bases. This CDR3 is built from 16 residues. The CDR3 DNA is TGTGCCAGCTCACCCTCTACGGGGGGGGCCACAGATACGCAGTATTTT. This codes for CASSPSTGGATDTQYF. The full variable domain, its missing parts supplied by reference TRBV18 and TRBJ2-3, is NAGVMQNPRHLVRRRGQEARLRCSPMKGHSHVYWYRQLPEEGLKFMVYLQKENIIDESGMPKERFSAEFPKEGPSILRIQQVVRGDSAAYFCASSPSTGGATDTQYFGPGTRLTVL.

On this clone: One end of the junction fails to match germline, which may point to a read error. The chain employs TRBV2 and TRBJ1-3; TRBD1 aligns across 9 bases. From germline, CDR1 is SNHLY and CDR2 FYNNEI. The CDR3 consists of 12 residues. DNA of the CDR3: TGTGCCAGCAACCGGGACAGGGACTCTTCCTCCTTT. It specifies CASNRDRDSSSF. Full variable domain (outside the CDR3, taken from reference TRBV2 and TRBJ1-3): EPEVTQTPSHQVTQMGQEVILRCVPISNHLYFYWYRQILGQKVEFLVSFYNNEISEKSEIFDDQFSVERPDGSNFTLKIRSTKLEDSAMYFCASNRDRDSSSFGEGSWLTVV.

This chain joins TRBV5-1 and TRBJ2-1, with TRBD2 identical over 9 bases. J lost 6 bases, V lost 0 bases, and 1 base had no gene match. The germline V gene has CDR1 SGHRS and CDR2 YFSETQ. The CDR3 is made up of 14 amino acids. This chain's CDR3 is CASSLGGGVNEQFF. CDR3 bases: TGCGCCAGCAGCTTGGGCGGGGGGGTCAATGAGCAGTTCTTC.

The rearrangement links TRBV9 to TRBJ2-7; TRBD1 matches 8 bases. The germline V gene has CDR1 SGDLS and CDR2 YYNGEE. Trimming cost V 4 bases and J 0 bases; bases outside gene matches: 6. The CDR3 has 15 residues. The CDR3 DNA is TGTGCCAGCAGCCAGGGGGCAGGGGGCTCCTACGAGCAGTACTTC. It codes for CASSQGAGGSYEQYF. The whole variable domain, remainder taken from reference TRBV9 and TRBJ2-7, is DSGVTQTPKHLITATGQRVTLRCSPRSGDLSVYWYQQSLDQGLQFLIQYYNGEERAKGNILERFSAQQFPDLHSELNLSSLELGDSALYFCASSQGAGGSYEQYFGPGTRLTVT.

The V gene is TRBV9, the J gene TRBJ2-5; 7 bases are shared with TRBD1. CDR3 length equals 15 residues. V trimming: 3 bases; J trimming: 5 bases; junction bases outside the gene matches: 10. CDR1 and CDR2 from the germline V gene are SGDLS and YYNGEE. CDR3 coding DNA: TGTGCCAGCAGCGCAGGGGGACAATCCTGGGAGACCCAGTACTTC. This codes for CASSAGGQSWETQYF.

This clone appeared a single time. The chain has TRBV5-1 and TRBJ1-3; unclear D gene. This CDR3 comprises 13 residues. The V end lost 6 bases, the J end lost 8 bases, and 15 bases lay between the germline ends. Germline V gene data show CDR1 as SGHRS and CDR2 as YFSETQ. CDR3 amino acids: CASTEEGAHTIYF. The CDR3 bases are TGCGCCAGCACCGAGGAGGGCGCTCACACCATATATTTT.

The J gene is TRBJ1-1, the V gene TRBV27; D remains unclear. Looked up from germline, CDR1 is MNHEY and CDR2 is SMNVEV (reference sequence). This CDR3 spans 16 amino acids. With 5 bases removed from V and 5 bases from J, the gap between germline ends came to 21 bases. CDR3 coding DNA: TGTGCCAGCAGTGCCACCGGCGGCCCTCTCGGGACTGAAGCTTTCTTT. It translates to CASSATGGPLGTEAFF.

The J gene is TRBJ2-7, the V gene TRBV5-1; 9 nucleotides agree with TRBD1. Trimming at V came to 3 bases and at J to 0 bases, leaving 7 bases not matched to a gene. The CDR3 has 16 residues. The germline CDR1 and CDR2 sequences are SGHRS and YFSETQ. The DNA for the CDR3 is TGCGCCAGCAGCTACGATGGACAGGGGAGCTCCTACGAGCAGTACTTC. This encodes CASSYDGQGSSYEQYF.